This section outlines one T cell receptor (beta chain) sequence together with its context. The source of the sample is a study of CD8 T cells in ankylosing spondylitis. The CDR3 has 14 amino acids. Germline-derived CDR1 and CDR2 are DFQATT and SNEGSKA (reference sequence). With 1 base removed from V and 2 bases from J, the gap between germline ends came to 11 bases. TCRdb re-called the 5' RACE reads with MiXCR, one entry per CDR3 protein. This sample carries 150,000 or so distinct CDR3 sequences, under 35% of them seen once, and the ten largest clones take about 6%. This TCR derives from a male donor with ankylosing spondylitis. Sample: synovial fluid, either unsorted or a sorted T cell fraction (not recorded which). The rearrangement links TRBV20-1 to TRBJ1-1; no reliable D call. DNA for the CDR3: TGCAGTGCTAGAGCCTGGGCGATAAACACTGAAGCTTTCTTT. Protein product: CSARAWAINTEAFF.